This section outlines one T cell receptor beta chain sequence together with its context. The data originate from a study of monozygotic twins with inflammatory bowel disease. The CDR3 runs to 12 residues. Per germline, CDR1 SEHNR and CDR2 FQNEAQ (reference sequence). Template switching added UMIs carrying a 6-nucleotide sample barcode. Nested amplification of TCRalpha and TCRbeta cDNA involved two PCRs of approximately 17 and 9 cycles. From the 5' RACE reads, TCRdb lists one entry per CDR3 protein and no DNA. The repertoire shows 400,000 to 500,000 distinct CDR3 sequences; the top ten hold less than 2.5%.

The chain is built from TRBV7-9 and TRBJ1-2. The sequence was obtained from a human donor with ulcerative colitis or Crohn's disease, or a healthy co-twin of an affected twin (not recorded which). Sequenced material: blood. This CDR3 is CASGREVGGYTF. The entire variable domain, with the rest obtained from reference TRBV7-9 and TRBJ1-2, is as follows: DTGVSQNPRHKITKRGQNVTFRCDPISEHNRLYWYRQTLGQGPEFLTYFQNEAQLEKSRLLSDRFSAERPKGSFSTLEIQRTEQGDSAMYLCASGREVGGYTFGSGTRLTVV.